Each of the 30 T cell receptor beta chains below was sequenced from the same sample in a study of T cells after yellow fever vaccination (dated by TCRdb to about 2019). In the paper's terms, the treatment or condition label means: live attenuated yellow fever vaccine strain. Libraries were built with 5' RACE. The listed sequencing device is Illumina HiSeq 2500. TCRdb cleaned the public reads at Q25 with fastp, built clones with MiXCR and kept in-frame beta chains. Rows with a matching CDR3 protein are joined into one entry that keeps the most common DNA and genes. The sample contains 150,000 to 200,000 distinct CDR3 sequences, roughly 6.2% of them found a single time. The biggest ten clones account for 2.5% to 3.5% of the sample. The input for sequencing was CD4+ T cells sorted from PBMCs, taken on the day of the first yellow fever vaccination. The receptors stem from a man between 18 and 29 years old who received the YFV17D yellow fever vaccine.

The chain uses TRBV6-5 and TRBJ2-3; 8 nucleotides agree with TRBD2. The CDR3 length is 16 residues. After removal of 0 bases from V and 2 bases from J, the junction contained 4 bases not matched to a gene. CDR1 is MNHEY, CDR2 SVGAGI, per germline. The CDR3 DNA is TGTGCCAGCAGTTACTCAGGAGCGGGGGCCACAGATACGCAGTATTTT. This encodes CASSYSGAGATDTQYF.

This clonotype was picked up many times. The V gene is TRBV5-1, the J gene TRBJ2-1, with 10 bases fitting TRBD1. Germline assignment: CDR1 SGHRS and CDR2 YFSETQ. This CDR3 is 15 amino acids long. V lost 0 bases, J lost 8 bases, and 5 bases stayed unmatched. The CDR3, as DNA: TGCGCCAGCAGCTTGGAGGGACAGGGGTGGGATGAGCAGTTCTTC. Translated, it gives CASSLEGQGWDEQFF.

This clonotype was counted ten times or more. J is TRBJ2-4 and V is TRBV12-5; no definite D call. The length of the CDR3 is 18 residues. From germline, CDR1 is LGHNT and CDR2 FRNRAP. The V end lost 0 bases, the J end lost 0 bases, and 15 bases lay between the germline ends. In DNA form, the CDR3 reads TGTGCTAGTGGTTTGGTCGTGGCAGGAGAGCTAGCCAAAAACATTCAGTACTTC. Its protein product is CASGLVVAGELAKNIQYF.

CDR3 sequence: CASRRGEFFSYNEQFF. The CDR3 coding sequence is TGCGCCAGCAGGCGTGGGGAGTTCTTTTCCTACAATGAGCAGTTCTTC. The chain is built from TRBV5-1 and TRBJ2-1; the D gene is possibly TRBD2 (5 bases). The V end was cut by 5 bases, the J end by 1 base, with 16 bases between. Germline-derived CDR1 and CDR2 are SGHRS and YFSETQ. This CDR3 has 16 amino acids.

This clonotype was observed at least ten times. V gene TRBV20-1 combines with J gene TRBJ2-7, with a tentative D call TRBD1 (5 bases). The CDR3 loop spans 11 amino acids. Trimming shortened V by 3 bases and J by 12 bases, and 15 bases separated the two germline ends. Germline V CDR1 and CDR2: DFQATT, SNEGSKA (reference sequence). Here the CDR3 DNA reads TGCAGTGCTAGTAGCAGGGCGCGAACGTACGTC. It codes for CSASSRARTYV.

This clonotype was found many times. The J gene is TRBJ2-5, the V gene TRBV6-5; D unresolved. V was clipped by 0 bases and J by 5 bases, with 10 bases between them. The V gene's germline CDR1 is MNHEY and CDR2 SVGAGI. The CDR3 has 14 amino acids. Here the CDR3 DNA reads TGTGCCAGCAGTTACTCGTCCTTGAGGGAGACCCAGTACTTC. Amino acids: CASSYSSLRETQYF.

In its sample, this clonotype was seen many times. The gene calls are TRBV7-2 and TRBJ2-3; 12 bases align to TRBD2. This CDR3 is built from 15 residues. J was trimmed by 9 bases and V by 5 bases; bases with no gene match: 9. Germline V gene sequence: CDR1 SGHTA, CDR2 FQGNSA. This chain's CDR3 is CASSELAGGSSTQYF. In DNA form, the CDR3 reads TGTGCCAGCAGCGAGCTAGCGGGGGGGAGCTCAACGCAGTATTTT.

This clonotype appeared a few times. This chain joins TRBV6-2 or TRBV6-3 and TRBJ2-2; 8 positions agree with TRBD1. The ends lost 11 bases at V and 1 base at J; junction bases unmatched: 3. The length of the CDR3 is 13 residues. Germline V gene data show CDR1 as MNHEY and CDR2 as SVGEGT. The CDR3 here is CAGGTGNTGELFF. The CDR3 DNA follows: TGTGCCGGGGGGACAGGGAACACCGGGGAGCTGTTTTTT.

This clonotype has a handful of counts. V usage is TRBV4-2 and J usage is TRBJ1-6, with D uncertain. Germline CDR1 LGHNA, CDR2 YNFKEQ. V was cut by 4 bases and J by 2 bases, with 9 bases left in between. CDR3 size: 15 residues. CDR3 sequence: CASSPLGPYNSPLHF. The CDR3 coding sequence is TGTGCCAGCAGCCCGTTAGGACCCTATAATTCACCCCTCCACTTT.

The CDR3: CASSEARAGGVSEQFF. The CDR3 DNA reads TGTGCCAGCAGTGAAGCGCGGGCGGGGGGGGTCTCTGAGCAGTTCTTC. The chain recombines TRBV2 with TRBJ2-1, with 9 bases matching TRBD2. Germline V gene sequence: CDR1 SNHLY, CDR2 FYNNEI. V dropped 0 bases and J dropped 9; count of bases not matched to a gene: 9. The CDR3 totals 16 residues.

This clonotype was recorded at least ten times. The chain combines TRBV4-2 with TRBJ2-5, with no clear D. This CDR3 contains 13 residues. In germline, CDR1 is LGHNA, CDR2 YNFKEQ. Trimming stripped 0 bases from V and 5 bases from J, with 7 bases between. The chain's CDR3 is CASSQDPRETQYF. The CDR3 DNA sequence: TGTGCCAGCAGCCAAGATCCGAGGGAGACCCAGTACTTC.

This clonotype was seen at least ten times. This chain links TRBV20-1 with TRBJ2-7; D possibly corresponds to TRBD2 (5 bases). The germline CDR1 and CDR2 sequences are DFQATT and SNEGSKA (reference sequence). V was cut by 0 bases and J by 2 bases, with 11 bases left in between. The CDR3 covers 14 residues. The CDR3 region has the DNA TGCAGTGCTAGAGATCCCCAGGAGGCCTACGAGCAGTACTTC. It is translated as CSARDPQEAYEQYF.

The rearrangement uses TRBV20-1 and TRBJ2-3; D gene unclear. V was pared by 2 bases and J by 4 bases, with 10 bases between. This CDR3 is built from 13 residues. The germline V gene encodes CDR1 DFQATT and CDR2 SNEGSKA (reference sequence). The CDR3 is CSARHGSPDTQYF. The DNA of the CDR3 is TGCAGTGCTAGACACGGCTCGCCAGATACGCAGTATTTT.

This clonotype was observed a handful of times. The chain has TRBV12-3 or TRBV12-4 and TRBJ1-1; D perhaps matches TRBD1 (5 bases). Trimming removed 5 bases at V and 4 bases at J, with 14 bases between. The CDR3 is 14 amino acids. In DNA form, the CDR3 reads TGTGCCAGCAGTCTTTTGGCGGGGGGCACTGAAGCTTTCTTT. It encodes CASSLLAGGTEAFF.

The chain is built from TRBV5-1 and TRBJ2-5; TRBD1 agrees at 10 bases. The CDR3 contains 15 residues. The J segment lost 4 bases and the V segment lost 1 base, leaving 4 bases of the junction unmatched. Looked up from germline, CDR1 is SGHRS and CDR2 is YFSETQ. Here the CDR3 DNA reads TGCGCCAGCAGCTTGTGGGACAGGGGAGGAGAGACCCAGTACTTC. This sequence encodes CASSLWDRGGETQYF.

This clonotype was counted a few times. The chain joins TRBV7-2 to TRBJ2-5; D gene ambiguous. Trimming took 1 base from V and 1 from J, leaving 13 bases between them. Germline CDR1 reads SGHTA; CDR2 reads FQGNSA. CDR3 length: 16 residues. This CDR3 reads CASSLVFPTSQETQYF. CDR3 bases: TGTGCCAGCAGCTTAGTGTTCCCCACGAGCCAAGAGACCCAGTACTTC.

This clonotype was seen many times. This sequence joins TRBV12-5 and TRBJ1-2; no firm D call. The germline CDR1 and CDR2 sequences are LGHNT and FRNRAP. The length of the CDR3 is 11 residues. Trimming cost V 6 bases and J 8 bases, with 10 bases left between them. CDR3 sequence (DNA): TGTGCTAGTGGGGGTCTGGGCGGCTACACCTTC. It encodes CASGGLGGYTF.

This chain uses TRBV11-2 with TRBJ2-5, with D possibly TRBD1 on 7 matching bases. V was cut by 0 bases and J by 0 bases, with 14 bases left in between. CDR3 length: 17 residues. Germline CDR1 SGHAT, CDR2 FQNNGV. CDR3: CASSLEGPGGYQETQYF. Written as DNA, the CDR3 is TGTGCCAGCAGCTTAGAAGGGCCAGGGGGGTACCAAGAGACCCAGTACTTC.

This clonotype was counted at least ten times. The V gene is TRBV10-3, the J gene TRBJ1-6; the match to TRBD1 covers 7 bases. Germline CDR1 and CDR2: ENHRY and SYGVKD. The CDR3 runs to 15 residues. The V segment lost 4 bases and the J segment 6 bases; nucleotides outside the gene matches: 6. CDR3 sequence (DNA): TGTGCCATCAGTGTTGCCGGGACAGCTAATTCACCCCTCCACTTT. Its translation: CAISVAGTANSPLHF.

In its sample, this clonotype was seen many times. The chain couples TRBV2 to TRBJ2-7; D is undetermined. This CDR3 region has 12 residues. The V end lost 6 bases, the J end lost 4 bases, and 10 bases lay between the germline ends. Germline loops: CDR1 SNHLY, CDR2 FYNNEI. The CDR3 DNA sequence: TGTGCCAGCAGCGAGACAAGTTACGAGCAGTACTTC. It is translated as CASSETSYEQYF.

This clonotype was counted many times. CDR3 sequence reads: CASSSMGTQYF. The CDR3 DNA reads TGTGCCAGCAGCTCTATGGGGACCCAGTACTTC. The chain recombines TRBV28 with TRBJ2-5; D ambiguous. V lost 6 bases and J 7 bases, leaving 9 bases between the germline ends. This CDR3 has 11 amino acids. Per germline, CDR1 MDHEN and CDR2 SYDVKM.

This clonotype showed up many times. This sequence joins TRBV4-3 and TRBJ1-1; unclear D gene. This CDR3 has 13 residues. Germline V gene sequence: CDR1 LGHNA, CDR2 YSLEER. Trimming removed 8 bases from V and 2 bases from J, with 12 bases in between. The CDR3 is CASRKAINTEAFF. Here the CDR3 DNA reads TGCGCCAGCCGGAAAGCGATTAACACTGAAGCTTTCTTT.

This clonotype has ten or more counts. The chain links TRBV5-6 to TRBJ2-5; D gene uncertain. Per the germline V gene, CDR1 is SGHDT and CDR2 is YYEEEE. Trimming pared 2 bases from V and 0 bases from J, leaving 8 bases between. This CDR3 spans 14 amino acids. DNA for the CDR3: TGTGCCAGCAGCTTAGTCGAGTACCAAGAGACCCAGTACTTC. It is translated as CASSLVEYQETQYF.

This clonotype showed up many times. The chain employs TRBV7-3 and TRBJ2-2, with a weak D call TRBD1 (5 bases). Germline V gene data show CDR1 as SGHTA and CDR2 as FQGTGA. The CDR3 contains 16 residues. V was pared by 2 bases and J by 1 base, with 11 bases between. The CDR3 protein is CASSLGFQGNTGELFF. The CDR3 DNA reads TGTGCCAGCAGCTTAGGGTTTCAGGGGAACACCGGGGAGCTGTTTTTT.

This clonotype was counted ten times or more. The chain recombines TRBV20-1 with TRBJ1-1; D ambiguous. CDR1 and CDR2 (germline): DFQATT, SNEGSKA (reference sequence). There are 12 residues in the CDR3. The V gene lost 3 bases and the J gene lost 11 bases, with 16 bases spanning the gap. The CDR3 loop is CSARGSRKGAFF. CDR3 nucleotide sequence: TGCAGTGCTAGGGGTTCCAGAAAAGGGGCTTTCTTT.

This clonotype was counted only a few times. This chain connects TRBV7-2 to TRBJ2-3; D might be TRBD2 (6 bases). The CDR3 totals 15 residues. CDR1 is SGHTA, CDR2 FQGNSA, per germline. Trimming stripped 5 bases from V and 5 bases from J, with 17 bases between. CDR3 nucleotides: TGTGCCAGCAGCCGGGCGTGGGGAGGCGGAGATACGCAGTATTTT. The encoded protein is CASSRAWGGGDTQYF.

In this sample, this clonotype turned up many times. CDR3: CATKGGFTDTQYF. Written as DNA, the CDR3 is TGTGCCACCAAGGGGGGATTCACAGATACGCAGTATTTT. This chain uses TRBV15 with TRBJ2-3; D could derive from TRBD1 or TRBD2 (6 bases each). The CDR3 consists of 13 residues. The V gene's germline CDR1 is LNHNV and CDR2 YYDKDF (reference sequence). The V and J ends lost 7 bases and 2 bases respectively, with 10 bases between them.

This clonotype was seen a handful of times. The V and J genes are TRBV20-1 and TRBJ1-4; D not certain. The V end lost 6 bases, the J end lost 4 bases, and 12 bases lay between the germline ends. The CDR3 runs to 13 residues. Germline values: CDR1 DFQATT, CDR2 SNEGSKA (reference sequence). The CDR3 nucleotides are TGCAGTGCCTTACGACTGCTTAATGAAAAACTGTTTTTT. Protein sequence: CSALRLLNEKLFF.

The chain has TRBV4-3 and TRBJ2-1; D may match TRBD1 or TRBD2 (5 bases each). Germline V gene data show CDR1 as LGHNA and CDR2 as YSLEER. CDR3 length: 15 residues. V lost 3 bases, J lost 5 bases, and 14 bases lay in between. In DNA form, the CDR3 reads TGCGCCAGCAGCCATTCAACGGGACCCCACAATGAGCAGTTCTTC. Translated: CASSHSTGPHNEQFF.

This clonotype was observed a few times. The gene calls are TRBV5-4 and TRBJ2-2; 12 bases line up with TRBD1. The V segment lost 0 bases and the J segment 6 bases; nucleotides outside the gene matches: 6. The germline V gene has CDR1 SGHNT and CDR2 YYREEE (reference sequence). The CDR3 is 17 residues long. CDR3 coding DNA: TGTGCCAGCAGCTTGGCAGGGACAGGGGGCGCGGCCGGGGAGCTGTTTTTT. This translates into CASSLAGTGGAAGELFF.